The 24 T cell receptor beta chains in this list originate from one sample, sequenced in a study of T cell therapy after organ transplantation. No antigen is known for these receptors. Sequenced by immunoSEQ multiplex PCR; TCRdb stores in-frame clones only, minus some. The table lists 40,000 to 60,000 clones, 94% of them singletons. The source material was CD8+ T cells from blood, sampled before autologous CMV-specific T cell therapy. These receptors were collected from a human patient who had received a solid organ transplant and had CMV disease.

This chain links TRBV4-1 with TRBJ2-1; TRBD1 matches 11 bases. Trimming at V came to 0 bases and at J to 8 bases, leaving 6 bases not matched to a gene. The CDR3 length is 16 residues. CDR1 and CDR2 from the germline V gene are MGHRA and YSYEKL. For the CDR3, the DNA is TGCGCCAGCAGCCAAGAGGGGACAGGGGGACTTGATGAGCAGTTCTTC. Translation gives CASSQEGTGGLDEQFF.

V gene TRBV6-6 combines with J gene TRBJ2-7, with TRBD1 matching over 7 bases. V shed 6 bases and J 1 base; nucleotides not matched to a gene: 6. Germline CDR1 reads MNHNY; CDR2 reads SVGAGI (reference sequence). There are 14 residues in the CDR3. In DNA form, the CDR3 reads TGTGCCAGCAGGCTCACGACAGGGTCCTACGAGCAGTACTTC. This encodes CASRLTTGSYEQYF.

The CDR3 loop reads CASSYYDEAFF. CDR3 sequence (DNA): TGTGCCAGCAGTTACTATGATGAAGCTTTCTTT. The chain couples TRBV6-5 to TRBJ1-1; D remains ambiguous. The CDR3 runs to 11 residues. Per germline, CDR1 MNHEY and CDR2 SVGAGI. V gave up 1 base and J gave up 7 bases, with 4 bases separating them.

The V and J genes are TRBV11-3 and TRBJ2-1; 8 positions match TRBD1. The V gene end was trimmed by 4 bases and the J gene end by 8 bases; junction bases not matched to a gene: 4. Per the germline V gene, CDR1 is SGHNT and CDR2 is YENEEA. This CDR3 region has 13 residues. The CDR3, as DNA: TGTGCCAGCAGCTCGGACAGGGACCATGAGCAGTTCTTC. It translates to CASSSDRDHEQFF.

Only one count was recorded for this clone. The J gene is TRBJ2-1, the V gene TRBV4-3, with 11 bases identical to TRBD1. Looked up from germline, CDR1 is LGHNA and CDR2 is YSLEER. The CDR3 consists of 17 residues. The junction had 4 bases not matched to a gene; V was cut back by 0 bases and J by 3 bases. Here the CDR3 DNA reads TGCGCCAGCAGCCAAGATGCGGGGACAGGGGGCTACAATGAGCAGTTCTTC. Its protein product is CASSQDAGTGGYNEQFF.

The chain uses TRBV2 and TRBJ2-7; 11 bases line up with TRBD2. Trimming took 4 bases from V and 4 from J; bases not matched to a gene: 9. Germline loops: CDR1 SNHLY, CDR2 FYNNEI. CDR3 length: 16 residues. The CDR3 DNA reads as TGTGCCAGCAGTGCGTTAGCGGGGGGGATTCTTTACGAGCAGTACTTC. This translates into CASSALAGGILYEQYF.

The chain employs TRBV18 and TRBJ2-3; 9 bases map to TRBD2. CDR3 size: 14 residues. V lost 8 bases and J lost 0; bases outside the gene matches: 3. CDR1 KGHSH and CDR2 LQKENI come from the germline V gene. The chain's CDR3 is CASGLATSTDTQYF. CDR3 nucleotide sequence: TGTGCCAGCGGACTAGCGACGAGCACAGATACGCAGTATTTT.

The V gene is TRBV7-8, the J gene TRBJ2-2; D might be TRBD2 (6 bases). Germline loops: CDR1 SGHVS, CDR2 FQNEAQ. The CDR3 runs to 15 residues. The germline V and J ends were trimmed by 2 bases and 8 bases, with 15 bases remaining between them. DNA for the CDR3: TGTGCCAGCAGCTTATGGAGGAGGGGTTCGGGGGAGCTGTTTTTT. It codes for CASSLWRRGSGELFF.

The chain employs TRBV4-3 and TRBJ1-1, with TRBD1 as a possible D gene (5 bases). The CDR3 spans 16 residues. Germline V CDR1 and CDR2: LGHNA, YSLEER. Trimming left V 2 bases short and J 6 bases short, with 19 bases between. For the CDR3, the DNA is TGCGCCAGCAGCCAAACTCCGGGACGCTCGGGGGCTGAAGCTTTCTTT. Translated: CASSQTPGRSGAEAFF.

This chain links TRBV11-2 with TRBJ2-5, with no clear D. The germline CDR1 and CDR2 sequences are SGHAT and FQNNGV. Trimming left V 0 bases short and J 4 bases short, with 9 bases between. This CDR3 spans 14 amino acids. CDR3 DNA sequence: TGTGCCAGCAGCTTAGATGGCAGGTCAGAGACCCAGTACTTC. It yields the protein CASSLDGRSETQYF.

V gene TRBV4-1 combines with J gene TRBJ2-5; the D gene is possibly TRBD1 (6 bases). CDR3 length: 14 residues. Germline V gives CDR1 MGHRA, CDR2 YSYEKL. Deletions cut 4 bases from V and 2 bases from J, with 11 bases between. As DNA, the CDR3 is TGCGCCAGCAGCCGCCCGGACAGTCAAGAGACCCAGTACTTC. Translated: CASSRPDSQETQYF.

V and J are TRBV27 and TRBJ1-5, with D possibly matching TRBD1 (5 bases). V was trimmed by 6 bases and J by 0 bases, leaving 18 bases between them. The germline CDR1 and CDR2 sequences are MNHEY and SMNVEV (reference sequence). The length of the CDR3 is 17 residues. The CDR3 coding sequence is TGTGCCAGCAGCGCGAACCAGGGAGGTTATAGCAATCAGCCCCAGCATTTT. Translated: CASSANQGGYSNQPQHF.

CDR3 nucleotide sequence: TGCAGCGTTGAAGATCTCAAGACACCCTCTGAAGCTTTCTTT. It is translated as CSVEDLKTPSEAFF. The V and J genes are TRBV29-1 and TRBJ1-1, with D uncertain. This CDR3 is built from 14 residues. Trimming stripped 0 bases from V and 6 bases from J, with 14 bases between. Looked up from germline, CDR1 is SQVTM and CDR2 is ANQGSEA.

J is TRBJ1-1 and V is TRBV6-1, with D uncertain. The CDR3 length is 13 residues. With 1 base removed from V and 5 bases from J, the gap between germline ends came to 8 bases. Germline loops: CDR1 MNHNS, CDR2 SASEGT. CDR3: CASSEGGWTEAFF. CDR3 DNA sequence: TGTGCCAGCAGTGAAGGAGGGTGGACTGAAGCTTTCTTT.

The chain uses TRBV27 and TRBJ1-1, with 7 bases that match TRBD1. Germline CDR1 is MNHEY and CDR2 is SMNVEV (reference sequence). The V and J ends lost 2 bases and 7 bases, in that order; junction bases with no gene match: 7. The CDR3 contains 14 residues. CDR3 protein: CASSLNPRGFEAFF. For the CDR3, the DNA is TGTGCCAGCAGTTTAAACCCCAGGGGGTTTGAAGCTTTCTTT.

The J gene is TRBJ2-5, the V gene TRBV30, with TRBD2 as a possible D gene (5 bases). Between the trimmed V and J ends, which lost 5 bases and 5 bases, there was a span of 15 bases. Per germline, CDR1 GTSNPN and CDR2 SVGIG (reference sequence). The CDR3 contains 13 residues. CDR3 sequence (DNA): TGTGCCTGGGGAGAGGGATTCGTTGAGACCCAGTACTTC. Amino acids: CAWGEGFVETQYF.

This clone was seen just once. The chain is built from TRBV5-5 and TRBJ2-7; 10 bases align to TRBD2. CDR3 length equals 15 residues. Losses at the gene ends were 0 bases for V and 3 bases for J; bases not matched to a gene: 3. Germline V gene data show CDR1 as SGHKS and CDR2 as YYEKEE (reference sequence). CDR3 residues: CASSLVGTSDYEQYF. The CDR3 DNA reads as TGTGCCAGCAGCTTGGTGGGGACTAGCGACTACGAGCAGTACTTC.

This sequence joins TRBV27 and TRBJ2-1, with D possibly TRBD2 on 5 matching bases. Per germline, CDR1 MNHEY and CDR2 SMNVEV (reference sequence). This CDR3 spans 13 amino acids. Trimming removed 5 bases at V and 7 bases at J, with 12 bases between. CDR3 sequence: CASSPRPGNEQFF. The DNA of the CDR3 is TGTGCCAGCAGTCCGCGCCCGGGGAATGAGCAGTTCTTC.

This chain connects TRBV7-8 to TRBJ2-7; possibly TRBD1 for D (6 bases). The germline V gene encodes CDR1 SGHVS and CDR2 FQNEAQ. Trimming removed 6 bases at V and 1 base at J, with 13 bases between. The CDR3 is 14 residues long. For the CDR3, the DNA is TGTGCCAGCAGTGCCCCAGGGGAATCCTACGAGCAGTACTTC. Amino acids: CASSAPGESYEQYF.

As concerns this clone: Other DNA sequences within the sample encode an identical CDR3. V gene TRBV5-8 combines with J gene TRBJ1-5; weak D call: TRBD1 (6 bases). Germline CDR1 reads SGHTS; CDR2 reads YDEGEE. Between the trimmed V and J ends, which lost 7 bases and 1 base, there was a span of 15 bases. The CDR3 has 15 residues. CDR3 in amino acids: CASSLQGYSNQPQHF. DNA of the CDR3: TGTGCCAGCTCCCTACAGGGTTACAGCAATCAGCCCCAGCATTTT.

V and J are TRBV27 and TRBJ2-4; no clear D. Germline loops: CDR1 MNHEY, CDR2 SMNVEV (reference sequence). V was clipped by 2 bases and J by 11 bases, with 13 bases between them. The CDR3 is 13 residues long. CDR3 amino acids: CASSLHSLSVQYF. The CDR3 bases are TGTGCCAGCAGTTTACACAGCCTGAGCGTTCAGTACTTC.

This clone was detected only once. The chain uses TRBV5-1 and TRBJ1-1; D is possibly TRBD1 (6 bases). CDR1 is SGHRS and CDR2 is YFSETQ in the germline V gene. This CDR3 region has 15 residues. Trimming took off 4 bases at V and 0 bases at J, with 13 bases between the two ends. The chain's CDR3 is CASSPTGHMNTEAFF. CDR3 coding DNA: TGCGCCAGCAGCCCGACGGGACACATGAACACTGAAGCTTTCTTT.

The rearrangement links TRBV4-3 to TRBJ1-4, with D maybe TRBD1 (6 bases). V shed 4 bases and J shed 3 bases, with 15 bases lying between them. The CDR3 runs 16 residues. Germline loops: CDR1 LGHNA, CDR2 YSLEER. The DNA of the CDR3 is TGCGCCAGCAGCCCTAGCGCGGGGGCCGCTAATGAAAAACTGTTTTTT. This gives the protein CASSPSAGAANEKLFF.

V gene TRBV6-5 combines with J gene TRBJ2-2; the D gene is possibly TRBD2 (7 bases). CDR1 and CDR2 from the germline V gene are MNHEY and SVGAGI. CDR3 size: 16 residues. Trimming cost V 2 bases and J 4 bases, with 14 bases left between them. Here the CDR3 DNA reads TGTGCCAGCAGTTACGGTCGGGGGGCGGGCACCGGGGAGCTGTTTTTT. Residues: CASSYGRGAGTGELFF.